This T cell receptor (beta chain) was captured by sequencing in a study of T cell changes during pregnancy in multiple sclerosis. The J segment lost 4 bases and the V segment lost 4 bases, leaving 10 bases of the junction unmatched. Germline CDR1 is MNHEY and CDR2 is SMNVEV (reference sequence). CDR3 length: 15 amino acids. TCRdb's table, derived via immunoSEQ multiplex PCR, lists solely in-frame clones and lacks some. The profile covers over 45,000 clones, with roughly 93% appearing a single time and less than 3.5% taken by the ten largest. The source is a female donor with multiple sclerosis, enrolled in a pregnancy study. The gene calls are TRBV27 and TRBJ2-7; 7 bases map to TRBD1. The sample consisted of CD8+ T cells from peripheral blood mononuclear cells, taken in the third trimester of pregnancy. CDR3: CASSSAGTAQYEQYF. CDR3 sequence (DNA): TGTGCCAGCAGTTCCGCCGGGACAGCTCAATACGAGCAGTACTTC.